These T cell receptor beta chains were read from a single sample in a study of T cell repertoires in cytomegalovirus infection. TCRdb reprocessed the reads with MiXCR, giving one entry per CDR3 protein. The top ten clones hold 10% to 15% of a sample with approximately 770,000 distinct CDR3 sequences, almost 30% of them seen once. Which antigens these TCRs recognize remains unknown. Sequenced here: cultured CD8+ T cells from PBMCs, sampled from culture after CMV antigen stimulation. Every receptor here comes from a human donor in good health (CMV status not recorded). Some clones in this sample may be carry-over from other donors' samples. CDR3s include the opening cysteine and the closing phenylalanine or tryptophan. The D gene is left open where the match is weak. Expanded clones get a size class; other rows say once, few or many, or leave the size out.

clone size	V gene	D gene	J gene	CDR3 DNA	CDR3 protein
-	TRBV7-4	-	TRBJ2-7	TGTGCCAGCAGCTTCGTAGGTCCAGACGAGCAGTACTTC	CASSFVGPDEQYF
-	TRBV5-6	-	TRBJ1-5	TGTGCCAGCAACTACCAGGGTCAGCCCCAGCATTTT	CASNYQGQPQHF
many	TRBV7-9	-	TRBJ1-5	TGTGCCAGCAGCTTAGTCGGTTTGGGTCAGCCCCAGCATTTT	CASSLVGLGQPQHF
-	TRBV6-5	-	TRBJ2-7	TGTGCCAGCAGCCCGGACCCGGCTACCTACGAGCAGTACTTC	CASSPDPATYEQYF
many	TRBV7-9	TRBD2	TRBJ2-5	TGTGCCAGCAGCATTAGCGGGGGGGCGGTCGAGACCCAGTACTTC	CASSISGGAVETQYF
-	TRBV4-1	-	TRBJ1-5	TGCGCCAGCAGCCACTCGGACACCTTGAATCAGCCCCAGCATTTT	CASSHSDTLNQPQHF
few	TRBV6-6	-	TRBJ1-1	TGTGCCAGCAGCCCTTGGGAGGGGCGCGACACTGAAGCTTTCTTT	CASSPWEGRDTEAFF
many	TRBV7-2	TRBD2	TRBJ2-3	TGTGCCAGCAGCTCTAACGGGGGGGCCGGAGATACGCAGTATTTT	CASSSNGGAGDTQYF
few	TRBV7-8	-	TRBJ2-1	TGTGCCAGCAGCTTAGAGGCCCCCTACAATGAGCAGTTCTTC	CASSLEAPYNEQFF
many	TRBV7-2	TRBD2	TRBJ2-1	TGTGCCAGCAGCACCCAGCGGGGGGGCTACAATGAGCAGTTCTTC	CASSTQRGGYNEQFF
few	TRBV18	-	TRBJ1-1	TGTGCCAGCTCACTCCCGGGCAGGGGCACTGAAGCTTTCTTT	CASSLPGRGTEAFF
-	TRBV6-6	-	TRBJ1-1	TGTGCCAGCGGTGAGGGGGGGGCTTTCTTT	CASGEGGAFF